The entry that follows covers one T cell receptor beta chain sequence. Antigen unknown. Using immunoSEQ multiplex PCR, the repertoire was profiled, and TCRdb retains in-frame clones only, with some absent. This sample yields fewer than 45,000 clones, of which more than 70% are seen a single time; roughly 13% belongs to the top ten. The germline V and J ends were trimmed by 0 bases and 3 bases, with 15 bases remaining between them. The germline V gene encodes CDR1 SGHRS and CDR2 YFSETQ. The CDR3 totals 17 residues. This record comes from a study of OX40 agonist ivuxolimab in advanced cancers. Study overall: Recorded diagnoses for dose-escalation patients were hepatocellular carcinoma, melanoma, renal cell or head and neck cancer. Overall study results and limits: The expanded peripheral T cells' antigen specificity was not determined.

This chain joins TRBV5-1 and TRBJ2-2, with D tentatively TRBD1 (5 bases). The sequence came from an adult with an advanced solid tumor such as melanoma, head and neck, liver or kidney cancer. The sample was CD4+ or CD8+ T cells sorted from blood, taken in a trial of the OX40 agonist ivuxolimab. The CDR3 reads CASSLDSRTKYTGELFF. In DNA, the CDR3 is TGCGCCAGCAGCTTGGATTCTCGGACAAAGTACACCGGGGAGCTGTTTTTT. The full variable domain, its missing parts supplied by reference TRBV5-1 and TRBJ2-2, is KAGVTQTPRYLIKTRGQQVTLSCSPISGHRSVSWYQQTPGQGLQFLFEYFSETQRNKGNFPGRFSGRQFSNSRSEMNVSTLELGDSALYLCASSLDSRTKYTGELFFGEGSRLTVL.